This TCR beta chain originates from a study of vaccination effects on CD4 cells after COVID-19. On the study more broadly: Following the second dose by a median of 72 days, the post-vaccine samples were obtained.

Findings and limits, study-wide: Just 1 of 255 vaccine-induced clones in healthy recipients was cross-reactive. Marked clonal contraction was seen late after vaccination (in both infection- and vaccine-induced clones).

TCRdb keeps only in-frame clones here, not all; method: immunoSEQ multiplex PCR. The sample has tens of thousands of clones, under 80% seen once. Expansion with viral peptide pools was applied to antigen-specific CD4+ T cells by the ViraFEST assay prior to sequencing. CD4+ T cell isolation took place after 10 days of culture. Two-dose vaccination with either BNT162b2 or mRNA-1273 was given to the participants. Germline V gives CDR1 MNHEY, CDR2 SVGEGT. The CDR3 consists of 13 residues. V dropped 5 bases and J dropped 3 bases, with 11 bases sitting between them. This clone has more than one count but fewer than ten. Its antigen is not known.

The TCR sequence derives from a human donor who received a COVID-19 vaccine. The chain links TRBV6-2 or TRBV6-3 to TRBJ2-7; tentative D call: TRBD2 (5 bases). The sequenced sample was CD4+ T cells from PBMCs cultured with HCoV-OC43 spike peptides, obtained after COVID-19 vaccination. As to subset: HCoV-OC43 spike overlapping peptide pool stimulation. In DNA form, the CDR3 reads TGTGCCAGCAGTCTCGACGGGAACTACGAGCAGTACGTC. As protein: CASSLDGNYEQYV.